The TCR beta chain under discussion was sequenced for a study of OX40 agonist ivuxolimab in advanced cancers. Blood sampling took place at baseline, cycle 4 day 1, and cycle 7 day 1. To note about this clone: Its antigen is still unknown.

Profiling relied on immunoSEQ multiplex PCR, and the TCRdb table lists in-frame clones only, not all of them. Among about 100,000 clones listed, around 90% were seen once. Study-wide findings and caveats: Normalized T-cell clonal expansion was also low in a subset of nonresponders.

This TCR was sampled from an adult with an advanced solid tumor such as melanoma, head and neck, liver or kidney cancer. The sequenced sample was CD4+ or CD8+ T cells sorted from blood, obtained in a trial of the OX40 agonist ivuxolimab.

The CDR3 DNA reads TGTGCCATCAGTAGGGGACAGTCGGGTGGTTCACCCCTCCACTTT. It is translated as CAISRGQSGGSPLHF. The genes are TRBV10-3 and TRBJ1-6, with 7 bases that match TRBD1. Germline V gives CDR1 ENHRY, CDR2 SYGVKD. With 5 bases clipped from V and 9 bases from J, the junction kept 10 bases outside the gene matches. The CDR3 has 15 residues.